These 22 T cell receptor beta chains were sequenced from one sample in a study of T cell responses to AZD1222 COVID-19 vaccine. Clones were sequenced by immunoSEQ multiplex PCR, and TCRdb holds only the in-frame ones, with some missing. This table has about 100,000 clones, around 89% appearing once. Material: peripheral blood, obtained on day 0 of AZD1222 vaccination. These receptors came from an adult in good health.

This chain connects TRBV9 to TRBJ1-1; 8 nucleotides line up with TRBD1. With V trimmed by 1 base and J by 3 bases, 2 bases remained unmatched. The germline CDR1 and CDR2 sequences are SGDLS and YYNGEE. The CDR3 runs 14 residues. CDR3 DNA sequence: TGTGCCAGCAGCGTAACAGGGGGAGACACTGAAGCTTTCTTT. The encoded protein is CASSVTGGDTEAFF.

The chain employs TRBV18 and TRBJ2-7, with D perhaps assigned TRBD1 or TRBD2 (5 bases each). Trimming shortened V by 3 bases and J by 2 bases, and 11 bases separated the two germline ends. This CDR3 has 14 residues. The germline V gene encodes CDR1 KGHSH and CDR2 LQKENI. CDR3 protein: CASSPPGPTYEQYF. The CDR3 DNA reads as TGTGCCAGCTCACCCCCGGGACCGACCTACGAGCAGTACTTC.

This clone was counted once. The J gene is TRBJ1-2, the V gene TRBV28; no firm D call. CDR1 and CDR2 from the germline V gene are MDHEN and SYDVKM. This CDR3 has 14 residues. V lost 5 bases, J lost 4 bases, and 14 bases lay in between. DNA of the CDR3: TGTGCCAGCAGTAACTTCGGGAACCCCTATGGCTACACCTTC. Protein: CASSNFGNPYGYTF.

This sequence joins TRBV19 and TRBJ2-7, with D possibly matching TRBD2 (5 bases). This CDR3 has 15 amino acids. The V gene's germline CDR1 is LNHDA and CDR2 SQIVND (reference sequence). Trimming took off 8 bases at V and 0 bases at J, with 17 bases between the two ends. The CDR3 nucleotides are TGTGCCAGTGGCTTTGGCGGTCGGGGCTCCTACGAGCAGTACTTC. Amino acids: CASGFGGRGSYEQYF.

The rearrangement joins TRBV23-1 to TRBJ2-5; D might be TRBD1 (6 bases). TRBV23-1 is an open reading frame, and its role is uncertain. V gave up 4 bases and J gave up 5 bases, with 17 bases separating them. The CDR3 totals 15 residues. The CDR3: CASSLGDTARETQYF. The CDR3 coding sequence is TGCGCCAGCAGTCTAGGGGACACGGCAAGGGAGACCCAGTACTTC.

This chain connects TRBV7-9 to TRBJ2-2; the D gene is possibly TRBD1 (5 bases). Trimming stripped 7 bases from V and 1 base from J, with 13 bases between. CDR1 SEHNR and CDR2 FQNEAQ come from the germline V gene (reference sequence). The CDR3 consists of 15 residues. CDR3 residues: CASKGNGMNTGELFF. The CDR3 DNA reads TGTGCCAGCAAGGGGAATGGGATGAACACCGGGGAGCTGTTTTTT.

The V call is TRBV30, the J call TRBJ1-6; D is possibly TRBD1 (5 bases). This CDR3 is 13 amino acids long. In germline, CDR1 is GTSNPN, CDR2 SVGIG (reference sequence). Trimming took off 2 bases at V and 7 bases at J, with 9 bases between the two ends. CDR3 in amino acids: CAWSLWGNSPLHF. The CDR3 bases are TGTGCCTGGAGTCTCTGGGGGAATTCACCCCTCCACTTT.

The chain joins TRBV6-5 to TRBJ2-7, with D perhaps matching TRBD1 (6 bases). The CDR3 length is 13 residues. From germline, CDR1 is MNHEY and CDR2 SVGAGI. Trimming took off 2 bases at V and 5 bases at J, with 10 bases between the two ends. CDR3 in amino acids: CASSYRDNDEQYF. In DNA, the CDR3 is TGTGCCAGCAGTTACCGGGACAACGACGAGCAGTACTTC.

This chain uses TRBV5-8 with TRBJ1-5; D gene ambiguous. CDR3 length: 13 residues. V lost 2 bases and J 4 bases, leaving 7 bases between the germline ends. Germline CDR1 is SGHTS and CDR2 is YDEGEE. The CDR3 coding sequence is TGTGCCAGCAGCTTTGGAAGTAATCAGCCCCAGCATTTT. Translation gives CASSFGSNQPQHF.

The J gene is TRBJ1-2, the V gene TRBV9; 9 bases map to TRBD1. J lost 8 bases, V lost 3 bases, and 8 bases had no gene match. The CDR3 sequence is 14 residues long. Germline assignment: CDR1 SGDLS and CDR2 YYNGEE. CDR3 DNA: TGTGCCAGCAGCGCGGGGACAGGGACTCGGGGCTACACCTTC. Translating it yields CASSAGTGTRGYTF.

This rearrangement joins TRBV10-3 to TRBJ1-6; D perhaps matches TRBD1 (6 bases). Per germline, CDR1 ENHRY and CDR2 SYGVKD. V was pared by 0 bases and J by 7 bases, with 13 bases between. The CDR3 totals 16 residues. The DNA of the CDR3 is TGTGCCATCAGTGAGTCGTTTGGGACAACGAATTCACCCCTCCACTTT. Protein: CAISESFGTTNSPLHF.

V is TRBV6-5 and J is TRBJ1-5, with D unresolved. CDR1 and CDR2 (germline): MNHEY, SVGAGI. Trimming removed 5 bases from V and 7 bases from J, with 12 bases in between. The CDR3 covers 13 residues. The CDR3 nucleotides read TGTGCCAGCAGTCCCACGCCAGAGCAGCCCCAGCATTTT. It is translated as CASSPTPEQPQHF.

The chain joins TRBV18 to TRBJ1-4, with unresolved D. The CDR3 length is 16 residues. Looked up from germline, CDR1 is KGHSH and CDR2 is LQKENI. V was cut by 5 bases and J by 8 bases, with 21 bases left in between. Here the CDR3 DNA reads TGTGCCAGCTCATTTTCCCGAGACATGGTAGGGGAAAAACTGTTTTTT. It yields the protein CASSFSRDMVGEKLFF.

The rearrangement uses TRBV19 and TRBJ1-2; D might be TRBD1 (5 bases). The germline V gene encodes CDR1 LNHDA and CDR2 SQIVND (reference sequence). V was shortened by 9 bases and J by 8 bases, with 16 bases between the two germline ends. This CDR3 has 12 residues. DNA for the CDR3: TGTGCCAGCCTCCTGGGGGGGGAGGGCTACACCTTC. As protein: CASLLGGEGYTF. The entire variable domain, with the rest obtained from reference TRBV19 and TRBJ1-2, is as follows: DGGITQSPKYLFRKEGQNVTLSCEQNLNHDAMYWYRQDPGQGLRLIYYSQIVNDFQKGDIAEGYSVSREKKESFPLTVTSAQKNPTAFYLCASLLGGEGYTFGSGTRLTVV.

The chain is built from TRBV29-1 and TRBJ2-7; D unresolved. Germline V gene data show CDR1 as SQVTM and CDR2 as ANQGSEA. The V and J ends lost 4 bases and 6 bases respectively, with 10 bases between them. The CDR3 runs 11 residues. CDR3 nucleotide sequence: TGCAGCGTTGGGTCTAACGGCGAGCAGTACTTC. Protein product: CSVGSNGEQYF.

The V gene is TRBV6-1, the J gene TRBJ2-3; 7 bases agree with TRBD1. CDR1 and CDR2 (germline): MNHNS, SASEGT. There are 15 residues in the CDR3. Trimming took 3 bases from V and 2 from J; bases not matched to a gene: 5. CDR3 in DNA: TGTGCCAGCAGTGACCCGGGACAGAACACAGATACGCAGTATTTT. Translation: CASSDPGQNTDTQYF.

V and J are TRBV2 and TRBJ1-4, with 7 bases lining up with TRBD1. Losses at the gene ends were 4 bases for V and 8 bases for J; bases not matched to a gene: 4. From germline, CDR1 is SNHLY and CDR2 FYNNEI. The CDR3 length is 13 residues. The DNA for the CDR3 is TGTGCCAGCAGTGCCGGGGACAGCGAAAAACTGTTTTTT. Its translation: CASSAGDSEKLFF.

The chain combines TRBV7-8 with TRBJ2-1; D may be TRBD1 (5 bases). Germline V lookup: CDR1 SGHVS, CDR2 FQNEAQ. The CDR3 length is 13 residues. Trimming pared 8 bases from V and 0 bases from J, leaving 8 bases between. CDR3 in DNA: TGTGCCAGCTGGGGCCCCTCCTACAATGAGCAGTTCTTC. It translates to CASWGPSYNEQFF.

The chain joins TRBV5-4 to TRBJ1-6; 7 bases fit TRBD1. The CDR3 runs 17 residues. Germline CDR1 SGHNT, CDR2 YYREEE (reference sequence). V trimming: 0 bases; J trimming: 7 bases; junction bases outside the gene matches: 10. In DNA, the CDR3 is TGTGCCAGCAGCTTGGGGGACTCCCACAGGGGAAATTCACCCCTCCACTTT. Translation gives CASSLGDSHRGNSPLHF.

The genes are TRBV28 and TRBJ2-6, with 10 bases that match TRBD1. CDR1 and CDR2 (germline): MDHEN, SYDVKM. Trimming took 10 bases from V and 2 from J; bases not matched to a gene: 5. This CDR3 has 15 amino acids. The CDR3 DNA reads as TGTGCCATCTCGACAGGGGGCGCTGGGGCCAACGTCCTGACTTTC. Amino acids: CAISTGGAGANVLTF.

This clone was observed a few times. The gene calls are TRBV4-3 and TRBJ2-3, with 8 bases lining up with TRBD2. The junction had 12 bases not matched to a gene; V was cut back by 1 base and J by 9 bases. This CDR3 region has 16 residues. CDR1 is LGHNA, CDR2 YSLEER, per germline. CDR3 coding DNA: TGCGCCAGCAGCCAAGGTTTGGCGAGCGGGAGTAACACGCAGTATTTT. As protein: CASSQGLASGSNTQYF.

The J gene is TRBJ1-6, the V gene TRBV18; 7 positions agree with TRBD1. The CDR3 spans 15 residues. J lost 7 bases, V lost 6 bases, and 9 bases had no gene match. CDR1 and CDR2 (germline): KGHSH, LQKENI. The CDR3 nucleotides are TGTGCCAGCTCTTTTACAGGGGTTGAGAATTCACCCCTCCACTTT. Protein sequence: CASSFTGVENSPLHF.